This TCR beta chain was observed in a study of OX40 agonist ivuxolimab in advanced cancers. CDR1 MNHEY and CDR2 SMNVEV come from the germline V gene (reference sequence). V gave up 5 bases and J gave up 6 bases; unmatched junction bases: 8. This CDR3 is 15 amino acids long. Autoimmune disease history or systemic immunosuppression was exclusionary. Assay used: immunoSEQ multiplex PCR; TCRdb lists only in-frame clones, some missing. The sample consists of 70,000 to 80,000 clones, roughly 90% of them appearing once. The clonotype originates from an adult with an advanced solid tumor such as melanoma, head and neck, liver or kidney cancer. The chain joins TRBV27 to TRBJ2-1; 9 bases match TRBD2. The sequencing here drew on CD4+ or CD8+ T cells sorted from blood, taken in a trial of the OX40 agonist ivuxolimab. As DNA, the CDR3 is TGTGCCAGCAGTCCCACCGGGACTAGCAGCAATGAGCAGTTCTTC. Its translation: CASSPTGTSSNEQFF.